These T cell receptor beta chains were read from a single sample in a study of early T cells in non-severe SARS-CoV-2 infection. TCRdb fed the 5' RACE reads into MiXCR, producing one record per CDR3 protein. The sample has 60,000 to 85,000 distinct CDR3 sequences, around a sixth seen once. Sequenced input: whole blood. These receptors were obtained from an adult who was a healthcare worker with PCR-confirmed SARS-CoV-2 infection or an uninfected control (not recorded which). CDR3s include the opening cysteine and the closing phenylalanine or tryptophan. A D gene is named only where the DNA matches it firmly. Size is stated for part of the rows, as once, few or many counts, or as a class when the clone is expanded.

v_call,j_call,d_call,clone_size,cdr3_nt,cdr3_aa
TRBV20-1,TRBJ2-3,TRBD2,few,TGCAGTGCTAGAACGCCTAGCGGAGGCACAGATACGCAGTATTTT,CSARTPSGGTDTQYF
TRBV28,TRBJ2-1,.,.,TGTGCCAGCAGGTTACACTATACCTCCTACAATGAGCAGTTCTTC,CASRLHYTSYNEQFF
TRBV10-2,TRBJ2-3,.,few,TGCGCCAGCAGCATACCCCCGGTTACGCAGTATTTT,CASSIPPVTQYF
TRBV29-1,TRBJ2-7,.,few,TGCAGCGTTGCGATTGCCTACGAGCAGTACTTC,CSVAIAYEQYF
TRBV10-1,TRBJ2-7,TRBD1,.,TGCGCCGGCACTTCGGACAGGGGTGGCGAGCAGTACTTC,CAGTSDRGGEQYF
TRBV7-6,TRBJ2-7,.,few,TGTGCCAGCAGCCCGCCGGACTTAGACTTTCCCTACGAGCAGTACTTC,CASSPPDLDFPYEQYF
TRBV15,TRBJ2-1,.,few,TGTGCCACCAGCAGGTCCCTCGGGGGTGACAATGAGCAGTTCTTC,CATSRSLGGDNEQFF
TRBV3-1,TRBJ1-1,TRBD1,many,TGTGCCAGCAGCCAAACAGGGGGCGCAGTAGGTGAAGCTTTCTTT,CASSQTGGAVGEAFF
TRBV20-1,TRBJ2-1,.,few,TGCAGTTGTAAGAGAGCCTACAATGAGCAGTTCTTC,CSCKRAYNEQFF
TRBV20-1,TRBJ2-7,TRBD1,.,TGCAGTGCGACTATAGAGACAGGGGTCGACTACGAGCAGTACTTC,CSATIETGVDYEQYF
TRBV6-2/TRBV6-3,TRBJ2-2,.,.,TGTGCCAGCAGTTACCCCCTTAGGGGATCCGGACGGAACACCGGGGAGCTGTTTTTT,CASSYPLRGSGRNTGELFF
TRBV7-9,TRBJ2-1,.,.,TGTGCCAGCAGCTTAACAGATAGCCCCGGACCGTACAATGAGCAGTTCTTC,CASSLTDSPGPYNEQFF
TRBV7-2,TRBJ2-1,.,few,TGTGCCAGCAGCCGCCTGGGCTTAGAGCAGTTCTTC,CASSRLGLEQFF
TRBV20-1,TRBJ2-1,.,.,TGCAGTGCTAGTGGAACTCCGGGATTTTCCTACAATGAGCAGTTCTTC,CSASGTPGFSYNEQFF
TRBV19,TRBJ2-1,.,many,TGTGCCAGTAGTAGAACGAGCAGAGCTCCCTACAATGAGCAGTTCTTC,CASSRTSRAPYNEQFF
TRBV28,TRBJ1-4,.,.,TGTGCCAGCAGCTACTTCGGAAAACTGTTTTTT,CASSYFGKLFF
TRBV7-2,TRBJ2-1,.,few,TGTGCCAGCAGCGAGAGGGGTGAGCAGTTCTTC,CASSERGEQFF